The 11 T cell receptor beta chains below all came from one sample that was sequenced in a study of breast tumors, draining lymph nodes, adjacent tissues. Breast cancer patients provided tissue from their axillary draining lymph nodes. TCRdb itself ran the multiplex PCR reads through MiXCR, one entry per CDR3 protein. The data hold 70,000 to 85,000 distinct CDR3 sequences, with 15% to 20% observed a single time. The material sequenced was axillary lymph node tissue. Source of these receptors: a female donor with breast cancer. Some clones in this sample may be carry-over from other donors' samples.

This clonotype was seen only a few times. J is TRBJ2-3 and V is TRBV6-5, with a possible D match to TRBD1 (6 bases). The CDR3 is 15 residues long. Per the germline V gene, CDR1 is MNHEY and CDR2 is SVGAGI. Trimming removed 5 bases from V and 2 bases from J, with 14 bases in between. CDR3 nucleotide sequence: TGTGCCAGCAGTACCGGGACAATGCTCACAGATACGCAGTATTTT. This encodes CASSTGTMLTDTQYF.

This clonotype was found many times. The chain is built from TRBV5-1 and TRBJ2-2; D not resolved. V shed 4 bases and J shed 3 bases, with 10 bases lying between them. Germline CDR1 is SGHRS and CDR2 is YFSETQ. The CDR3 length is 14 residues. CDR3 protein: CASSLQPHTGELFF. CDR3 nucleotide sequence: TGCGCCAGCAGCCTTCAGCCGCACACCGGGGAGCTGTTTTTT.

Notes on this clonotype: This may be a read error, as it is one base from a much larger clone. The chain combines TRBV20-1 with TRBJ2-2; no definite D call. In germline, CDR1 is DFQATT, CDR2 SNEGSKA (reference sequence). The CDR3 length is 13 residues. In nucleotides, the CDR3 is TGCGGTGCTAAGGTGGCTCTCACCGGGGAGCTGTTTTTT. Translated, it gives CGAKVALTGELFF.

This clonotype came up many times. The V gene is TRBV14, the J gene TRBJ2-7; TRBD1 aligns across 7 bases. V gave up 8 bases and J gave up 4 bases; unmatched junction bases: 8. Germline CDR1 and CDR2: SGHDN and FVKESK. The CDR3 length is 13 residues. The CDR3 protein is CASLRTGSYEQYF. The CDR3 DNA follows: TGTGCCAGCCTACGGACAGGATCTTACGAGCAGTACTTC.

The chain couples TRBV11-2 to TRBJ2-7; 9 bases fit TRBD2. The CDR3 runs to 17 residues. V shed 5 bases, J shed 2 bases, and the junction held 13 bases outside the gene matches. CDR1 is SGHAT and CDR2 is FQNNGV in the germline V gene. DNA for the CDR3: TGTGCCAGCAGCCCGAGGGCTAGCGGGGTTGTGGCCTACGAGCAGTACTTC. Amino acid sequence: CASSPRASGVVAYEQYF.

V usage is TRBV6-5 and J usage is TRBJ1-1, with D possibly matching TRBD1 (6 bases). The germline gives CDR1 MNHEY, CDR2 SVGAGI. V gave up 0 bases and J gave up 5 bases, with 13 bases separating them. This CDR3 is 15 amino acids long. The CDR3 DNA is TGTGCCAGCAGTTACTCTCGCAGGGGAGGAACTGAAGCTTTCTTT. Its protein product is CASSYSRRGGTEAFF.

This clonotype was picked up a small number of times. The chain employs TRBV6-1 and TRBJ2-6, with TRBD1 as a possible D gene (6 bases). Trimming cost V 4 bases and J 0 bases, with 16 bases left between them. The CDR3 covers 18 residues. The germline CDR1 and CDR2 sequences are MNHNS and SASEGT. The DNA for the CDR3 is TGTGCCAGCAGTGTTTTTCGGACAGCCTTCTCTGGGGCCAACGTCCTGACTTTC. Translated, it gives CASSVFRTAFSGANVLTF.

The chain joins TRBV6-2 or TRBV6-3 to TRBJ2-7, with 14 bases that match TRBD2. Germline assignment: CDR1 MNHEY and CDR2 SVGEGT. Trimming cost V 6 bases and J 1 base; bases outside gene matches: 17. This CDR3 spans 20 amino acids. The DNA of the CDR3 is TGTGCCAGCAGCCCCTGGGGACTAGCGGGAGCCACCACATTATCCTACGAGCAGTACTTC. This gives the protein CASSPWGLAGATTLSYEQYF.

This rearrangement joins TRBV30 to TRBJ2-1, with D possibly being TRBD1 (6 bases). The CDR3 runs to 13 residues. Germline CDR1 GTSNPN, CDR2 SVGIG (reference sequence). The V gene lost 0 bases and the J gene lost 9 bases, with 12 bases spanning the gap. CDR3 region: CAWSVMTGGEQFF. In DNA, the CDR3 is TGTGCCTGGAGTGTGATGACAGGAGGTGAGCAGTTCTTC.

This clonotype came up many times. The chain joins TRBV15 to TRBJ2-2; 7 bases are shared with TRBD1. The germline gives CDR1 LNHNV, CDR2 YYDKDF (reference sequence). There are 16 residues in the CDR3. The V and J ends lost 2 bases and 4 bases, in that order; junction bases with no gene match: 7. In DNA form, the CDR3 reads TGTGCCACCAGCAGATATACAGGGGTGGTCACCGGGGAGCTGTTTTTT. Its protein is CATSRYTGVVTGELFF.

This clonotype was counted at least ten times. This chain connects TRBV7-9 to TRBJ2-7; D possibly corresponds to TRBD2 (6 bases). V lost 3 bases and J lost 2, with 8 bases in between. The length of the CDR3 is 13 residues. Germline loops: CDR1 SEHNR, CDR2 FQNEAQ (reference sequence). The CDR3 protein is CASSLGGPYEQYF. CDR3 nucleotide sequence: TGTGCCAGCAGCTTGGGAGGCCCCTACGAGCAGTACTTC.